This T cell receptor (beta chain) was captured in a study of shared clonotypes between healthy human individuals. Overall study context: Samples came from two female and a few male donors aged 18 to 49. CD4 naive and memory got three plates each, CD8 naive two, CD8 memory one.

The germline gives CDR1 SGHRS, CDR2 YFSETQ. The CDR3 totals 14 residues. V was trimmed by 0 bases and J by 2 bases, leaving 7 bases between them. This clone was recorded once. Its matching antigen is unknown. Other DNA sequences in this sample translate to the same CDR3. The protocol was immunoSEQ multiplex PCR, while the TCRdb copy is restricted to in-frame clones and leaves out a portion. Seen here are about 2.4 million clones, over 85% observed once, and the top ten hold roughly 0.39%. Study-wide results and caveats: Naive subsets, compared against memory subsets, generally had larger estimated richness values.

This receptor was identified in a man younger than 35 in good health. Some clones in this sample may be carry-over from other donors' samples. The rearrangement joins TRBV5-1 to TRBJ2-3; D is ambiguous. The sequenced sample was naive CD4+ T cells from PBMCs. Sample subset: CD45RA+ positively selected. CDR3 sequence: CASSLEGVTDTQYF. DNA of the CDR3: TGCGCCAGCAGCTTGGAGGGCGTCACAGATACGCAGTATTTT.